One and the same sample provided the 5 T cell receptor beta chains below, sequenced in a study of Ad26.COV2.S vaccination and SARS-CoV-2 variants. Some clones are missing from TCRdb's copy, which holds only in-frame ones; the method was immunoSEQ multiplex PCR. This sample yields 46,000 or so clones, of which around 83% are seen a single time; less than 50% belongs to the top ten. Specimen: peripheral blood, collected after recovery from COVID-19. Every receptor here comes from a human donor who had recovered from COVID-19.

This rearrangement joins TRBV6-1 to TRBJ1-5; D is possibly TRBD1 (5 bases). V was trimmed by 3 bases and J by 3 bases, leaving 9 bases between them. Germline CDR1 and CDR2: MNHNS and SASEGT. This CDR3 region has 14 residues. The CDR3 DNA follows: TGTGCCAGCAGTGATGGGGGATACAATCAGCCCCAGCATTTT. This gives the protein CASSDGGYNQPQHF.

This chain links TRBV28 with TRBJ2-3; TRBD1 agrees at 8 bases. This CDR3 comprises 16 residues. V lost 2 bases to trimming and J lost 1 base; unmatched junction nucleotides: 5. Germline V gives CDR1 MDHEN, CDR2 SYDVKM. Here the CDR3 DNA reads TGTGCCAGCAGTTTAAGCGGCAGGGGGCGCACAGATACGCAGTATTTT. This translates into CASSLSGRGRTDTQYF.

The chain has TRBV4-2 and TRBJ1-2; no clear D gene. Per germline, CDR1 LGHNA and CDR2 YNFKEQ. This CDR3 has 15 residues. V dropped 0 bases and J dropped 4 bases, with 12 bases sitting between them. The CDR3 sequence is CASSQDLETSYGYTF. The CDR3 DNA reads TGTGCCAGCAGCCAAGATCTGGAGACTTCCTATGGCTACACCTTC.

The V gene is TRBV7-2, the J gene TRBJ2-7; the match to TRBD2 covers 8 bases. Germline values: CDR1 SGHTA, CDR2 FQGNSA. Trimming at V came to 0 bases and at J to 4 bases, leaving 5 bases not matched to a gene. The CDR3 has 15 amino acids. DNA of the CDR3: TGTGCCAGCAGCTTAGCGGGCGGGGGGAGTTACGAGCAGTACGTC. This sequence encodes CASSLAGGGSYEQYV.

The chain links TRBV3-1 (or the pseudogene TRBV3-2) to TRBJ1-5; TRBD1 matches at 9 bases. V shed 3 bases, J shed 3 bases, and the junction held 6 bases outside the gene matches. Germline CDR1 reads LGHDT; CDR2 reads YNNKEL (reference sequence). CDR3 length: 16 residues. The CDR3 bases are TGTGCCAGCAGCCACACGGGACAGGGCCCCAATCAGCCCCAGCATTTT. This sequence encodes CASSHTGQGPNQPQHF.